The next 3 T cell receptor beta chains were all read from a single sample in a study of blood T cell repertoires in COVID-19. TCRdb's table, derived via immunoSEQ multiplex PCR, lists solely in-frame clones and lacks some. Of 100,000 to 120,000 clones detected, approximately 90% appear once; the ten largest clones hold 4% to 5.5%. Sequenced sample: peripheral blood. These TCRs come from a woman in her forties or fifties with acute or convalescent COVID-19.

The genes are TRBV7-2 and TRBJ2-1, with no clear D. The CDR3 contains 14 residues. From germline, CDR1 is SGHTA and CDR2 FQGNSA. The germline V and J ends were trimmed by 1 base and 5 bases, with 9 bases remaining between them. The CDR3 loop is CASSLEPGNNEQFF. The CDR3 DNA is TGTGCCAGCAGCTTAGAGCCAGGTAACAATGAGCAGTTCTTC.

This clone was detected once. The V gene is TRBV29-1, the J gene TRBJ1-1; possible D gene TRBD1, 5 bases. V was cut by 4 bases and J by 4 bases, with 7 bases left in between. Germline V gene lookup returns CDR1 SQVTM and CDR2 ANQGSEA. The CDR3 contains 11 residues. In DNA form, the CDR3 reads TGCAGCGTTGGGCAGGGCACTGAAGCTTTCTTT. Translated: CSVGQGTEAFF.

As for this clone: Other nucleotide sequences in the sample specify the same CDR3. V usage is TRBV7-2 and J usage is TRBJ1-6; TRBD1 agrees at 7 bases. V shed 5 bases and J 5 bases; nucleotides not matched to a gene: 3. The CDR3 length is 14 residues. Germline V CDR1 and CDR2: SGHTA, FQGNSA. This CDR3 reads CASSLGTDNSPLHF. DNA for the CDR3: TGTGCCAGCAGCCTAGGGACAGATAATTCACCCCTCCACTTT. The complete variable domain, with remaining parts taken from reference TRBV7-2 and TRBJ1-6, reads GAGVSQSPSNKVTEKGKDVELRCDPISGHTALYWYRQSLGQGLEFLIYFQGNSAPDKSGLPSDRFSAERTGGSVSTLTIQRTQQEDSAVYLCASSLGTDNSPLHFGNGTRLTVT.